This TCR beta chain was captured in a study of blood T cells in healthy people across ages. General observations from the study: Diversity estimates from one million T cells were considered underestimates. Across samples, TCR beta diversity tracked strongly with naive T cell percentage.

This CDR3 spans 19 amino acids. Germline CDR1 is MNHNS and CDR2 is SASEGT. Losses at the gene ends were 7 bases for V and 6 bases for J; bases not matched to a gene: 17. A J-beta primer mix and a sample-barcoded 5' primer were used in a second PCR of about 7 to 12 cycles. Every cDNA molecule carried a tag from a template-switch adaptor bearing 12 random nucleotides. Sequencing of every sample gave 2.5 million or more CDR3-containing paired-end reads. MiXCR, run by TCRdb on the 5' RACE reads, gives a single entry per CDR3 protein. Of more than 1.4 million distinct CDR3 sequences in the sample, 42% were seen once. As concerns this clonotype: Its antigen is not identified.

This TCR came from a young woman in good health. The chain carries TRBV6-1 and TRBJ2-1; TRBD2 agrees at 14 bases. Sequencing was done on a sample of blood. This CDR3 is CASTERGTQTSGRANEQFF. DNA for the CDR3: TGTGCCAGCACCGAAAGGGGGACCCAGACTAGCGGGAGGGCCAATGAGCAGTTCTTC.